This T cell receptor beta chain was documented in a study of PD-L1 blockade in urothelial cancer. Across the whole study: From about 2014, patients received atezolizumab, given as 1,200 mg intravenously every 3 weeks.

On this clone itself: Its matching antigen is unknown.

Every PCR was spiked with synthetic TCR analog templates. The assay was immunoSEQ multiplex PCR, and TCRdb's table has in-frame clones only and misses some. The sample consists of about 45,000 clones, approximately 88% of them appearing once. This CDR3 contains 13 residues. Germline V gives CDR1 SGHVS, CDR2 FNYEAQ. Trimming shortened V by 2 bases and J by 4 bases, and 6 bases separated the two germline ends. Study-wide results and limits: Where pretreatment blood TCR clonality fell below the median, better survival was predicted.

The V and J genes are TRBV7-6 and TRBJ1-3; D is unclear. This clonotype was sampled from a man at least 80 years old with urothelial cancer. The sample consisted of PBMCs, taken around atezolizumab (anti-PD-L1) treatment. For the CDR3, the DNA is TGTGCCAGCAGCTTACAGGAAGGAAACACCATATATTTT. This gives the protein CASSLQEGNTIYF.